Listed here are 27 T cell receptor beta chains from one sample, sequenced in a study of T cell responses to AZD1222 COVID-19 vaccine. TCRdb's table, derived via immunoSEQ multiplex PCR, lists solely in-frame clones and lacks some. The sample holds about 85,000 clones, around 85% seen once. Material: peripheral blood, obtained on day 0 of AZD1222 vaccination. The origin of the receptors is an adult in good health.

The chain combines TRBV6-5 with TRBJ2-3; the D gene is possibly TRBD2 (6 bases). The CDR3 consists of 13 residues. V was clipped by 6 bases and J by 2 bases, with 9 bases between them. Germline values: CDR1 MNHEY, CDR2 SVGAGI. The CDR3 loop reads CASRRDFTDTQYF. Written as DNA, the CDR3 is TGTGCCAGCAGGCGGGACTTCACAGATACGCAGTATTTT.

The chain uses TRBV3-1 (or the pseudogene TRBV3-2) and TRBJ2-3; 15 bases match TRBD2. This CDR3 comprises 16 residues. V lost 4 bases to trimming and J lost 5 bases; unmatched junction nucleotides: 4. The germline gives CDR1 LGHDT, CDR2 YNNKEL (reference sequence). This chain's CDR3 is CASSRTGLAGGDTQYF. The CDR3 coding sequence is TGTGCCAGCAGCCGGACGGGACTAGCGGGAGGAGATACGCAGTATTTT.

The chain recombines TRBV7-9 with TRBJ1-3, with 8 bases lining up with TRBD1. Germline trimming cut 3 bases from V and 0 bases from J; bases unmatched to any gene: 4. This CDR3 is built from 16 residues. Germline V gives CDR1 SEHNR, CDR2 FQNEAQ (reference sequence). As DNA, the CDR3 is TGTGCCAGCAGCTTGACAGGGGCAAACTCTGGAAACACCATATATTTT. Encoded protein: CASSLTGANSGNTIYF.

The genes are TRBV27 and TRBJ1-2; D ambiguous. The CDR3 runs 14 residues. Trimming stripped 3 bases from V and 4 bases from J, with 12 bases between. Germline V gene sequence: CDR1 MNHEY, CDR2 SMNVEV (reference sequence). CDR3 in amino acids: CASSFISGGYGYTF. DNA for the CDR3: TGTGCCAGCAGTTTTATTTCGGGAGGCTATGGCTACACCTTC.

The chain joins TRBV27 to TRBJ2-1, with D perhaps given as TRBD1 or TRBD2 (5 bases each). From germline, CDR1 is MNHEY and CDR2 SMNVEV (reference sequence). The CDR3 has 14 residues. V lost 3 bases and J 0 bases, leaving 6 bases between the germline ends. The DNA of the CDR3 is TGTGCCAGCAGTTTGGGGGACTCCTACAATGAGCAGTTCTTC. Its translation is CASSLGDSYNEQFF.

J is TRBJ2-3 and V is TRBV14, with 12 bases that match TRBD2. J gave up 5 bases and V 3 bases, and 12 bases lay outside the gene matches. The germline V gene has CDR1 SGHDN and CDR2 FVKESK. The CDR3 length is 18 residues. CDR3 sequence: CASSHLPGLAGGQDTQYF. The CDR3, as DNA: TGTGCCAGCAGCCACCTTCCTGGCCTAGCGGGGGGGCAAGATACGCAGTATTTT.

The gene calls are TRBV7-2 and TRBJ2-7; a weak D match, TRBD2 (7 bases). This CDR3 contains 14 residues. V was clipped by 0 bases and J by 3 bases, with 9 bases between them. CDR1 is SGHTA and CDR2 is FQGNSA in the germline V gene. CDR3 coding DNA: TGTGCCAGCAGCTTAGCAGGGGGGGTCTACGAGCAGTACTTC. Amino acid sequence: CASSLAGGVYEQYF.

This chain uses TRBV6-5 with TRBJ1-5; D remains ambiguous. V was clipped by 7 bases and J by 3 bases, with 13 bases between them. Germline V gene lookup returns CDR1 MNHEY and CDR2 SVGAGI. The CDR3 consists of 14 residues. DNA of the CDR3: TGTGCCAGCACCGGCAGAGAGACCAATCAGCCCCAGCATTTT. This sequence encodes CASTGRETNQPQHF.

The CDR3, as DNA: TGTGCCAGCTCACCGACAGGGGGCATAAGCGAGCAGTACTTC. It encodes CASSPTGGISEQYF. This rearrangement joins TRBV18 to TRBJ2-7, with 10 bases that match TRBD1. V lost 3 bases to trimming and J lost 6 bases; unmatched junction nucleotides: 5. The CDR3 has 14 residues. Per germline, CDR1 KGHSH and CDR2 LQKENI.

This sequence joins TRBV5-4 and TRBJ2-5, with D possibly being TRBD1 or TRBD2 (5 bases each). V lost 6 bases and J lost 5, with 17 bases in between. This CDR3 comprises 14 residues. Germline V lookup: CDR1 SGHNT, CDR2 YYREEE (reference sequence). The CDR3 nucleotides read TGTGCCAGCACCCACCCCGGGGCCGGGGAGACCCAGTACTTC. This codes for CASTHPGAGETQYF.

CDR3 in DNA: TGTGCCAGCAGCCGGACTGCGGGACAGGCCTACGAGCAGTACTTC. The encoded protein is CASSRTAGQAYEQYF. The V call is TRBV6-2 or TRBV6-3, the J call TRBJ2-7; 8 bases match TRBD1. With V trimmed by 6 bases and J by 2 bases, 9 bases remained unmatched. The germline CDR1 and CDR2 sequences are MNHEY and SVGEGT. The CDR3 runs to 15 residues.

The chain carries TRBV7-8 and TRBJ2-4; 9 nucleotides match TRBD1. This CDR3 is 13 amino acids long. Looked up from germline, CDR1 is SGHVS and CDR2 is FQNEAQ. With V trimmed by 2 bases and J by 12 bases, 5 bases remained unmatched. CDR3 sequence: CASSLNRQGDQYF. CDR3 DNA sequence: TGTGCCAGCAGCTTAAATCGACAGGGGGATCAGTACTTC.

The genes are TRBV27 and TRBJ2-7; D gene ambiguous. Germline V gene lookup returns CDR1 MNHEY and CDR2 SMNVEV (reference sequence). This CDR3 spans 11 amino acids. Trimming removed 6 bases at V and 1 base at J, with 4 bases between. The CDR3 spells CASRNSYEQYF. CDR3 nucleotide sequence: TGTGCCAGCAGAAATTCCTACGAGCAGTACTTC.

The gene calls are TRBV7-9 and TRBJ1-1; a possible D gene is TRBD1 (5 bases). Trimming removed 9 bases at V and 5 bases at J, with 10 bases between. This CDR3 has 11 amino acids. CDR1 is SEHNR, CDR2 FQNEAQ, per germline (reference sequence). In nucleotides, the CDR3 is TGTGCCAGTAGGGAGGGGACTGAAGCTTTCTTT. Amino acid sequence: CASREGTEAFF. Full variable domain (rest looked up from reference TRBV7-9 and TRBJ1-1): DTGVSQNPRHKITKRGQNVTFRCDPISEHNRLYWYRQTLGQGPEFLTYFQNEAQLEKSRLLSDRFSAERPKGSFSTLEIQRTEQGDSAMYLCASREGTEAFFGQGTRLTVV.

The V and J genes are TRBV27 and TRBJ2-5, with D tentatively TRBD1 (6 bases). Germline CDR1 reads MNHEY; CDR2 reads SMNVEV (reference sequence). V lost 6 bases and J lost 5, with 19 bases in between. CDR3 length: 15 residues. CDR3 bases: TGTGCCAGCAGGTCTAGAGGGACATTGGGGGAGACCCAGTACTTC. Translating gives CASRSRGTLGETQYF.

In DNA, the CDR3 is TGCAGCGTTGGTACAGGGAGACCCGGTGAAAAACTGTTTTTT. As protein: CSVGTGRPGEKLFF. The V call is TRBV29-1, the J call TRBJ1-4; TRBD1 is a possible D gene (6 bases). Trimming pared 4 bases from V and 7 bases from J, leaving 16 bases between. CDR1 is SQVTM and CDR2 is ANQGSEA in the germline V gene. This CDR3 is 14 amino acids long.

The chain couples TRBV28 to TRBJ2-1; D remains ambiguous. CDR3 length equals 14 residues. Germline values: CDR1 MDHEN, CDR2 SYDVKM. With 6 bases removed from V and 5 bases from J, the gap between germline ends came to 14 bases. Here the CDR3 reads CASSLGRAHNEQFF. The CDR3, as DNA: TGTGCCAGCAGCCTGGGTAGGGCCCACAATGAGCAGTTCTTC.

Only a few counts were recorded for this clone. The V gene is TRBV6-2 or TRBV6-3, the J gene TRBJ1-1, with a tentative D call TRBD1 (5 bases). This CDR3 has 14 amino acids. V lost 0 bases and J 4 bases, leaving 9 bases between the germline ends. Germline V gene sequence: CDR1 MNHEY, CDR2 SVGEGT. The CDR3 DNA reads TGTGCCAGCAGTTACTCGGGGGAGAGCACTGAAGCTTTCTTT. This codes for CASSYSGESTEAFF.

The V call is TRBV5-1, the J call TRBJ2-7; no clear D. This CDR3 spans 13 amino acids. V was cut by 4 bases and J by 0 bases, with 8 bases left in between. CDR1 and CDR2 from the germline V gene are SGHRS and YFSETQ. The CDR3 region has the DNA TGCGCCAGCAGCCCGTTGGGCTCCTACGAGCAGTACTTC. Protein sequence: CASSPLGSYEQYF. The variable domain in full, with the rest retrieved from reference TRBV5-1 and TRBJ2-7, is KAGVTQTPRYLIKTRGQQVTLSCSPISGHRSVSWYQQTPGQGLQFLFEYFSETQRNKGNFPGRFSGRQFSNSRSEMNVSTLELGDSALYLCASSPLGSYEQYFGPGTRLTVT.

The V call is TRBV10-3, the J call TRBJ1-5; no reliable D call. CDR3 size: 17 residues. Germline loops: CDR1 ENHRY, CDR2 SYGVKD. Trimming removed 0 bases from V and 2 bases from J, with 14 bases in between. The CDR3, as DNA: TGTGCCATCAGTGAGTCGACTCGCGGGGTAGGCAATCAGCCCCAGCATTTT. It yields the protein CAISESTRGVGNQPQHF.

This clone occurred a few times. This chain uses TRBV6-5 with TRBJ2-4; maybe TRBD1 (7 bases). CDR3 length: 15 residues. Germline V gene data show CDR1 as MNHEY and CDR2 as SVGAGI. V was clipped by 8 bases and J by 0 bases, with 14 bases between them. The CDR3 DNA reads as TGTGCCAGCGAATCAGGGGGGTTAGCCAAAAACATTCAGTACTTC. Translation: CASESGGLAKNIQYF.

V gene TRBV19 combines with J gene TRBJ1-5; D is uncertain. Trimming pared 1 base from V and 6 bases from J, leaving 13 bases between. The V gene's germline CDR1 is LNHDA and CDR2 SQIVND (reference sequence). The CDR3 runs to 15 residues. CDR3 loop: CASSIGSGGFQPQHF. Written as DNA, the CDR3 is TGTGCCAGTAGTATAGGTTCAGGAGGGTTTCAGCCCCAGCATTTT. Supplemented by reference TRBV19 and TRBJ1-5, the full variable domain reads DGGITQSPKYLFRKEGQNVTLSCEQNLNHDAMYWYRQDPGQGLRLIYYSQIVNDFQKGDIAEGYSVSREKKESFPLTVTSAQKNPTAFYLCASSIGSGGFQPQHFGDGTRLSIL.

The CDR3 sequence is CASSLEGRLNEKLFF. The CDR3 nucleotides are TGTGCCAGTAGCCTCGAGGGCAGATTAAATGAAAAACTGTTTTTT. This sequence joins TRBV19 and TRBJ1-4; D is uncertain. CDR1 is LNHDA and CDR2 is SQIVND in the germline V gene (reference sequence). This CDR3 has 15 residues. V was trimmed by 6 bases and J by 5 bases, leaving 16 bases between them.

This CDR3 reads CTSSQDPRCRTYEQYF. The CDR3 nucleotides read TGCACCAGCAGCCAAGATCCCCGGTGTAGGACCTACGAGCAGTACTTC. This chain uses TRBV1 with TRBJ2-7. TRBV1 is a pseudogene locus. The CDR3 is 16 residues long.

This clone was seen a single time. The rearrangement uses TRBV6-5 and TRBJ1-1; D remains unclear. CDR1 is MNHEY and CDR2 is SVGAGI in the germline V gene. The CDR3 contains 13 residues. V lost 8 bases and J lost 3, with 13 bases in between. The CDR3 region is CASENRAYTEAFF. As DNA, the CDR3 is TGTGCCAGCGAAAACCGGGCGTACACTGAAGCTTTCTTT.

The CDR3 DNA follows: TGTGCCATCAGGGGACAGTCCAAGCACGAGCAGTACTTC. Protein: CAIRGQSKHEQYF. This rearrangement joins TRBV10-3 to TRBJ2-7; 7 nucleotides match TRBD1. Germline CDR1 and CDR2: ENHRY and SYGVKD. The CDR3 consists of 13 residues. Germline trimming cut 6 bases from V and 5 bases from J; bases unmatched to any gene: 7.

The chain couples TRBV4-1 to TRBJ2-2; 10 bases are shared with TRBD2. CDR3 size: 17 residues. The germline V gene has CDR1 MGHRA and CDR2 YSYEKL. V lost 1 base to trimming and J lost 6 bases; unmatched junction nucleotides: 8. The CDR3 nucleotides are TGCGCCAGCAGCCAAGGAGCTAGCGGGAGAGGTTCCGGGGAGCTGTTTTTT. Translated: CASSQGASGRGSGELFF.